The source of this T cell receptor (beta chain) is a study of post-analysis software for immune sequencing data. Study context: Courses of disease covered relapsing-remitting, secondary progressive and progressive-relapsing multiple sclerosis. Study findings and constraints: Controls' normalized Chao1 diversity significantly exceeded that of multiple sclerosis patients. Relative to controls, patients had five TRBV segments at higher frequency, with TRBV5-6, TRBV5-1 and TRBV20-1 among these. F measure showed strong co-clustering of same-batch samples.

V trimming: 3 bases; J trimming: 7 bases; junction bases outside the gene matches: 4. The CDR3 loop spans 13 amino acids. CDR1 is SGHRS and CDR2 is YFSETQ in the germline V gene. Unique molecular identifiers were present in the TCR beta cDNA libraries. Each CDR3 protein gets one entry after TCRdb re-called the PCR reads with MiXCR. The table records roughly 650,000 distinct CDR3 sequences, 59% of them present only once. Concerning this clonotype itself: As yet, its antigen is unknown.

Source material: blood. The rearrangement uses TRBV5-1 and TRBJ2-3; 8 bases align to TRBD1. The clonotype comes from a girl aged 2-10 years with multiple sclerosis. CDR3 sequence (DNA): TGCGCCAGCAGCTCGGACAGGGCAAATACGCAGTATTTT. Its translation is CASSSDRANTQYF.